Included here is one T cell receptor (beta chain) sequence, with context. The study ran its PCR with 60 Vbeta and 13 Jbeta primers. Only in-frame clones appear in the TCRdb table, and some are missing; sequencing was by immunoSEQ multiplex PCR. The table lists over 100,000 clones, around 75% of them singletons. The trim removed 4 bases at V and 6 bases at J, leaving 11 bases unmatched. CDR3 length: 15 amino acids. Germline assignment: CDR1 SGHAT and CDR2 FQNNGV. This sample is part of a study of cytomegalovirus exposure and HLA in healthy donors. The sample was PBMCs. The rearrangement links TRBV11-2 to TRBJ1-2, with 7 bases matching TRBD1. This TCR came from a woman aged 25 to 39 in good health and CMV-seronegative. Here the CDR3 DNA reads TGTGCCAGCAGCTCGCGACAGGGCCCCTATGATGGCTACACCTTC. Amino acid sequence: CASSSRQGPYDGYTF.